These T cell receptor beta chains were read from a single sample in a study of radiation and T cells in renal cell carcinoma. Here immunoSEQ multiplex PCR was the method, and the copy in TCRdb shows in-frame clones only, minus some. The sample has 55,000 to 65,000 clones; 78% are singletons. Sequencing used blood, obtained from a patient whose treatment included radiotherapy and nephrectomy. The receptors originated from a man aged 55 to 69 with renal cell carcinoma. Each CDR3 is given without its conserved first and last residue. The order of the fields is V gene, CDR3 protein.

v_gene: TRBV6-1
CDR3aa: ASSEPGLASYEQY

v_gene: TRBV7-2
CDR3aa: ASSPRLAGEETQY

v_gene: TRBV6-1
CDR3aa: ASSLDTSNYGYT

v_gene: TRBV5-1
CDR3aa: ASSLQGADQETQY

v_gene: TRBV29-1
CDR3aa: SVARALVAEAF

v_gene: TRBV7-8
CDR3aa: ASRPRLDTIY

v_gene: TRBV5-4
CDR3aa: ASSNPEGLAKDTQY

v_gene: TRBV19
CDR3aa: ASLSGGSDTQY

v_gene: TRBV2
CDR3aa: ASSESGFNQPQH

v_gene: TRBV19
CDR3aa: ASSKTGLVNQPQH

v_gene: TRBV19
CDR3aa: ASSPGLAGGNTGELF

v_gene: TRBV19
CDR3aa: ASSLAGIDTQY

v_gene: TRBV7-2
CDR3aa: ASSRQGAANYGYT

v_gene: TRBV2
CDR3aa: ASSVRGGPNTEAF

v_gene: TRBV19
CDR3aa: ASSMLAPPGQGYGYT

v_gene: TRBV5-6
CDR3aa: ASSMTWVFSGANVLT

v_gene: TRBV10-3
CDR3aa: AISESWTLNNSPLH

v_gene: TRBV30
CDR3aa: AWSPSPGTNEKLF

v_gene: TRBV5-1
CDR3aa: ASSFSENTEAF

v_gene: TRBV7-2
CDR3aa: ASSYIGRTPVGAF

v_gene: TRBV5-6
CDR3aa: ASSTQGWQPQH

v_gene: TRBV6-5
CDR3aa: ASSSVQMNTEAF

v_gene: TRBV7-9
CDR3aa: ASSLECGGVVETQY

v_gene: TRBV30
CDR3aa: AWSGEPRGGYT

v_gene: TRBV4-1
CDR3aa: ASSQDPDLNTEAF

v_gene: TRBV6-5
CDR3aa: ASSYLNEQF

v_gene: TRBV29-1
CDR3aa: SVDRPAGGGDTQY

v_gene: TRBV7-8
CDR3aa: ASSPRGDEQF

v_gene: TRBV5-6
CDR3aa: ASSPLGGAEAF

v_gene: TRBV6-1
CDR3aa: ASRIGQGSNQPQH

v_gene: TRBV4-1
CDR3aa: ASSQEVTNSNQPQH

v_gene: TRBV16
CDR3aa: ASSRTGPKNYGYT

v_gene: TRBV18
CDR3aa: ASSPEVRDYGYT

v_gene: TRBV30
CDR3aa: AWSHRGGYT

v_gene: TRBV27
CDR3aa: ASSFGGMGNTIY

v_gene: TRBV4-2
CDR3aa: ASSQGEKAGQETQY

v_gene: TRBV7-2
CDR3aa: ASSLGPASTEAF

v_gene: TRBV27
CDR3aa: ASSLLGDYGRTDTQY

v_gene: TRBV5-1
CDR3aa: ASSFSGTSGSTYNEQF

v_gene: TRBV7-2
CDR3aa: ASSFATRGNTIY

v_gene: TRBV29-1
CDR3aa: SVSPQGGEQY

v_gene: TRBV5-1
CDR3aa: ASSFGPDYGYT

v_gene: TRBV9
CDR3aa: ASSVTAGTGGEAF

v_gene: TRBV6-5
CDR3aa: ASSYGGQGSPLH

v_gene: TRBV6-1
CDR3aa: ASSEAQDSYTGELF

v_gene: TRBV5-6
CDR3aa: ASSSGSYNEQF

v_gene: TRBV2
CDR3aa: ASTGQFNSPLH

v_gene: TRBV7-9
CDR3aa: ASSLGGSRDSYGYT

v_gene: TRBV19
CDR3aa: ASSIGQEGNQPQH